Presented here are 13 T cell receptor beta chains from one specimen sequenced in a study of vaccination effects on CD4 cells after COVID-19. Antigen-specific CD4+ T cells were expanded (with viral peptide pools) by the ViraFEST assay ahead of sequencing. When around 9 days of culture had elapsed, CD4+ T cells were isolated. SARS-CoV-2 infection was confirmed by PCR in the person between March and December 2020. Participants received two doses of either the BNT162b2 or mRNA-1273 vaccine. Their recognized antigens are unknown. TCRdb's copy holds only in-frame clones and misses some; the assay was immunoSEQ multiplex PCR. The data contain approximately 16,000 clones, roughly 70% of them singletons. The sequencing used CD4+ T cells from PBMCs cultured with HCoV-NL63 spike peptides, collected after COVID-19 vaccination. The origin of the receptors is a human donor who had a prior SARS-CoV-2 infection.

The chain joins TRBV4-3 to TRBJ2-6; 12 bases are a match to TRBD1. Germline V lookup: CDR1 LGHNA, CDR2 YSLEER. CDR3 length: 17 residues. Trimming cost V 3 bases and J 3 bases; bases outside gene matches: 3. The CDR3: CASSQGQGAHGANVLTF. CDR3 coding DNA: TGCGCCAGCAGCCAGGGACAGGGGGCGCATGGGGCCAACGTCCTGACTTTC.

V gene TRBV20-1 combines with J gene TRBJ2-1; 12 bases are a match to TRBD2. The CDR3 loop spans 15 amino acids. CDR1 is DFQATT and CDR2 is SNEGSKA in the germline V gene (reference sequence). V gave up 3 bases and J gave up 10 bases; unmatched junction bases: 10. The CDR3 is CSASKLAGGGSEQFF. The CDR3 DNA reads as TGCAGTGCTAGTAAGCTAGCGGGAGGGGGGAGCGAGCAGTTCTTC.

The chain combines TRBV24-1 with TRBJ2-1; TRBD2 agrees at 10 bases. CDR3 size: 15 residues. Germline V gene data show CDR1 as KGHDR and CDR2 as SFDVKD. V was pared by 8 bases and J by 4 bases, with 7 bases of the junction left unmatched. The CDR3 spells CATKASGSTYNEQFF. The CDR3 DNA sequence: TGTGCCACCAAGGCTAGCGGGAGTACTTACAATGAGCAGTTCTTC.

The chain is built from TRBV5-1 and TRBJ2-1, with 8 bases fitting TRBD2. The V segment lost 0 bases and the J segment 4 bases; nucleotides outside the gene matches: 6. The CDR3 runs 16 residues. The V gene's germline CDR1 is SGHRS and CDR2 YFSETQ. The CDR3 DNA is TGCGCCAGCAGCTTGGTATTCGGGAGGGATTACAATGAGCAGTTCTTC. This sequence encodes CASSLVFGRDYNEQFF.

The V and J genes are TRBV3-1 (or the pseudogene TRBV3-2) and TRBJ1-4, with no clear D. This CDR3 contains 12 residues. The V end was cut by 4 bases, the J end by 6 bases, with 6 bases between. Germline lookup yields CDR1 LGHDT and CDR2 YNNKEL (reference sequence). The CDR3 here is CASSPRDEKLFF. Written as DNA, the CDR3 is TGTGCCAGCAGCCCGCGGGATGAAAAACTGTTTTTT.

The genes are TRBV9 and TRBJ1-2; a weak D match, TRBD1 (5 bases). Germline assignment: CDR1 SGDLS and CDR2 YYNGEE. Trimming pared 4 bases from V and 2 bases from J, leaving 18 bases between. The CDR3 extends over 16 amino acids. The CDR3 loop reads CASSRRGGGMNYGYTF. The CDR3, as DNA: TGTGCCAGCAGCCGTAGGGGCGGGGGTATGAACTATGGCTACACCTTC.

This chain connects TRBV3-1 (or the pseudogene TRBV3-2) to TRBJ2-5; TRBD2 aligns across 9 bases. The CDR3 length is 20 residues. Germline V gene sequence: CDR1 LGHDT, CDR2 YNNKEL (reference sequence). The V segment lost 1 base and the J segment 1 base; nucleotides outside the gene matches: 16. The CDR3: CASSQGLGRGGLRRQETQYF. The DNA for the CDR3 is TGTGCCAGCAGCCAAGGTTTAGGGCGGGGGGGCCTTCGGCGCCAAGAGACCCAGTACTTC.

V is TRBV21-1 and J is TRBJ2-2; the D call in the table, TRBD2, was not verified against the DNA. TRBV21-1 counts as a pseudogene. The CDR3 extends over 17 amino acids. CDR3 amino acids: CASSKEGGTSQAGELFF. CDR3 nucleotides: TGTGCCAGCAGCAAAGAGGGGGGGACTAGTCAGGCCGGGGAGCTGTTTTTT.

The chain couples TRBV7-8 to TRBJ2-1, with TRBD2 matching over 8 bases. CDR3 length equals 22 residues. V lost 1 base, J lost 1 base, and 21 bases stayed unmatched. Germline-derived CDR1 and CDR2 are SGHVS and FQNEAQ. CDR3 region: CASSLGIGVAGGSKGSYNEQFF. CDR3 bases: TGTGCCAGCAGCTTAGGAATTGGGGTGGCGGGAGGTTCAAAGGGATCCTACAATGAGCAGTTCTTC.

A single count supports this clone. The chain joins TRBV4-1 to TRBJ2-3, with 10 bases fitting TRBD2. Germline loops: CDR1 MGHRA, CDR2 YSYEKL. V gave up 2 bases and J gave up 4 bases; unmatched junction bases: 6. This CDR3 is built from 16 residues. The chain's CDR3 is CASSQQAGGSADTQYF. The CDR3 DNA reads as TGCGCCAGCAGCCAACAAGCGGGAGGGTCAGCAGATACGCAGTATTTT.

This sequence joins TRBV12-5 and TRBJ1-5; tentatively, D is TRBD1 (5 bases). Trimming took 5 bases from V and 5 from J, leaving 13 bases between them. The CDR3 is 14 residues long. Germline V gene lookup returns CDR1 LGHNT and CDR2 FRNRAP. The CDR3 region has the DNA TGTGCTAGTGGTAAGGATTTGGGGGATCAGCCCCAGCATTTT. Amino acids: CASGKDLGDQPQHF.

The chain employs TRBV4-2 and TRBJ2-1; 12 nucleotides line up with TRBD2. The J segment lost 5 bases and the V segment lost 4 bases, leaving 6 bases of the junction unmatched. Per germline, CDR1 LGHNA and CDR2 YNFKEQ. The CDR3 is 16 residues long. DNA of the CDR3: TGTGCCAGCAGCCCCCCCCTAGCGGGGGGGAACAATGAGCAGTTCTTC. It codes for CASSPPLAGGNNEQFF.

The V call is TRBV5-6, the J call TRBJ2-2; TRBD1 agrees at 7 bases. Germline V CDR1 and CDR2: SGHDT, YYEEEE. V gave up 4 bases and J gave up 0 bases; unmatched junction bases: 6. This CDR3 is built from 16 residues. CDR3: CASSRVGQTNTGELFF. The CDR3 coding sequence is TGTGCCAGCAGCCGGGTGGGACAGACGAACACCGGGGAGCTGTTTTTT.